This T cell receptor (beta chain) emerged from a study of beta chain features in type 1 diabetes. This clone was seen a few times. Its antigen is not known. Isolated RNA was reverse transcribed in full, so expressed TCRB transcripts were sequenced. Here immunoSEQ multiplex PCR was the method, and the copy in TCRdb shows in-frame clones only, minus some. The sample includes around 690,000 clones, roughly 12% seen only once; the top ten take roughly 0.11%. V lost 6 bases and J lost 7, with 15 bases in between. There are 12 residues in the CDR3. In germline, CDR1 is SQVTM, CDR2 ANQGSEA. Study results and limitations: When Type 1 diabetes patients were examined, their TCRB CDR3s proved moderately but significantly shorter in all four CD4+ subsets.

The TCR comes from a man in his thirties or forties with type 1 diabetes. Source material: naive CD4+ T cells from blood. This chain links TRBV29-1 with TRBJ1-2, with D maybe TRBD1 (5 bases). This CDR3 is CSVWGGAGGYTF. The CDR3 nucleotides read TGCAGCGTCTGGGGCGGGGCAGGTGGCTACACCTTC.